This TCR beta chain derives from a study of control samples from healthy donors and cancer patients. Sequenced by immunoSEQ multiplex PCR; TCRdb stores in-frame clones only, minus some. The sample shows 150,000 to 200,000 clones, approximately 94% of them seen only once. Trimming removed 3 bases at V and 1 base at J, with 31 bases between. CDR1 is LNHDA, CDR2 SQIVND, per germline (reference sequence). The CDR3 sequence is 23 residues long. The sample comprised blood. The sequence derives from a woman between 18 and 29 years old in good health. The rearrangement joins TRBV19 to TRBJ2-6; D possibly corresponds to TRBD1 (8 bases). CDR3 nucleotide sequence: TGTGCCAGTAGTATCGAGCCCTTGACAGGGGAGCGGGAAGGCTTTTCTGGGGCCAACGTCCTGACTTTC. This codes for CASSIEPLTGEREGFSGANVLTF.